These 29 T cell receptor beta chains were sequenced from one sample in a study of glioma-infiltrating T cells after dendritic cell vaccination. Clones were read by immunoSEQ multiplex PCR, and TCRdb kept only the in-frame ones, dropping some. The table has about 94,000 clones, 80% seen once; the top ten hold about 5.5%. This sample's time point: after dendritic cell vaccination, including at tumor progression/relapse. The sample consisted of blood, taken after dendritic cell vaccination. These receptors all stem from a human donor with glioblastoma.

The chain employs TRBV11-2 and TRBJ2-7; 7 bases match TRBD1. The CDR3 is made up of 14 amino acids. The germline gives CDR1 SGHAT, CDR2 FQNNGV. J gave up 3 bases and V 6 bases, and 8 bases lay outside the gene matches. The CDR3: CASRRDSELYEQYF. DNA for the CDR3: TGTGCCAGCAGACGGGACAGTGAGCTCTACGAGCAGTACTTC.

The J gene is TRBJ1-1, the V gene TRBV2; perhaps TRBD1 as D (6 bases). Germline CDR1 and CDR2: SNHLY and FYNNEI. Trimming cost V 4 bases and J 1 base, with 10 bases left between them. The CDR3 consists of 14 residues. The CDR3 loop reads CASSVDSANTEAFF. For the CDR3, the DNA is TGTGCCAGCAGTGTGGACAGCGCGAACACTGAAGCTTTCTTT.

This clone was seen a handful of times. The gene calls are TRBV28 and TRBJ2-7, with D maybe TRBD2 (5 bases). V was pared by 5 bases and J by 1 base, with 18 bases between. Germline V gives CDR1 MDHEN, CDR2 SYDVKM. This CDR3 has 16 residues. CDR3 sequence reads: CASSPPEGIPSYEQYF. The CDR3 DNA follows: TGTGCCAGCAGTCCCCCCGAGGGTATACCTTCCTACGAGCAGTACTTC.

The chain joins TRBV4-2 to TRBJ2-5, with 13 nucleotides matching TRBD2. CDR3 length equals 18 residues. Germline loops: CDR1 LGHNA, CDR2 YNFKEQ. Trimming at V came to 4 bases and at J to 3 bases, leaving 11 bases not matched to a gene. The CDR3 is CASSRGLAGRLQKETQYF. CDR3 in DNA: TGTGCCAGCAGCCGGGGACTAGCGGGAAGATTACAGAAAGAGACCCAGTACTTC.

About this clone: One junction end does not reproduce the germline sequence, and a read error may be involved. The chain couples TRBV19 to TRBJ1-2; no firm D call. Germline V lookup: CDR1 LNHDA, CDR2 SQIVND (reference sequence). CDR3 size: 13 residues. CDR3 region: CASSIGKRESYTF. In nucleotides, the CDR3 is TGTGCCAGTAGTATTGGCAAGAGGGAGAGCTACACCTTT.

This chain joins TRBV5-8 and TRBJ2-5, with TRBD2 matching over 7 bases. The V and J ends lost 0 bases and 1 base, in that order; junction bases with no gene match: 3. CDR3 length equals 15 residues. Germline V lookup: CDR1 SGHTS, CDR2 YDEGEE. The CDR3 spells CASSLGLAVQETQYF. CDR3 DNA: TGTGCCAGCAGCTTGGGGCTAGCGGTCCAAGAGACCCAGTACTTC.

In its sample, this clone was seen once. The V and J genes are TRBV27 and TRBJ1-1; D not certain. From germline, CDR1 is MNHEY and CDR2 SMNVEV (reference sequence). The CDR3 runs 11 residues. Trimming shortened V by 6 bases and J by 1 base, and 3 bases separated the two germline ends. The CDR3 sequence: CASRRNTEAFF. The CDR3 region has the DNA TGTGCCAGCAGGAGGAACACTGAAGCTTTCTTT.

The chain carries TRBV5-1 and TRBJ1-1, with 9 bases fitting TRBD1. CDR1 is SGHRS and CDR2 is YFSETQ in the germline V gene. This CDR3 is built from 14 residues. Trimming took 4 bases from V and 3 from J; bases not matched to a gene: 4. The DNA for the CDR3 is TGCGCCAGCAGCCCCCGGACAGGGGACACTGAAGCTTTCTTT. Translating gives CASSPRTGDTEAFF.

This clone was seen once. The chain couples TRBV2 to TRBJ2-3; the match to TRBD2 covers 9 bases. V lost 5 bases, J lost 5 bases, and 14 bases stayed unmatched. The CDR3 is 17 amino acids. The germline CDR1 and CDR2 sequences are SNHLY and FYNNEI. CDR3 sequence: CASSLLASGIRIDTQYF. The CDR3 nucleotides read TGTGCCAGCAGTCTCCTGGCTAGCGGGATTCGTATAGATACGCAGTATTTT.

V gene TRBV6-6 combines with J gene TRBJ2-7; D not resolved. V lost 0 bases and J lost 6, with 12 bases in between. The CDR3 contains 14 residues. Germline lookup yields CDR1 MNHNY and CDR2 SVGAGI (reference sequence). CDR3 residues: CASSYSKPEAEQYF. Here the CDR3 DNA reads TGTGCCAGCAGTTACTCGAAACCAGAGGCCGAGCAGTACTTC.

This clone showed up just a few times. The chain employs TRBV5-1 and TRBJ2-5; a weak D match, TRBD1 (6 bases). The J call could be wrong; TRBJ2-7 is a better fit for the DNA end. This CDR3 is built from 13 residues. Germline CDR1 and CDR2: SGHRS and YFSETQ. CDR3 loop: CASSLQGQHEQYF. In DNA form, the CDR3 reads TGCGCCAGCAGCTTGCAGGGGCAACACGAGCAGTACTTC.

CDR3 coding DNA: TGTGCCACCCAGAGTCGGGGGATGAACACTGAAGCTTTCTTT. It specifies CATQSRGMNTEAFF. The rearrangement joins TRBV6-1 to TRBJ1-1; weak D call: TRBD1 (5 bases). This CDR3 spans 14 amino acids. V was cut by 10 bases and J by 0 bases, with 15 bases left in between. Looked up from germline, CDR1 is MNHNS and CDR2 is SASEGT.

This chain connects TRBV6-5 to TRBJ2-3; 14 bases line up with TRBD2. CDR1 is MNHEY and CDR2 is SVGAGI in the germline V gene. This CDR3 spans 15 amino acids. J lost 6 bases, V lost 10 bases, and 9 bases had no gene match. CDR3 DNA sequence: TGTGCCACCAGACTAGCGGGAGGGCCGTGGGATACGCAGTATTTT. It is translated as CATRLAGGPWDTQYF.

V and J are TRBV28 and TRBJ2-1; 9 nucleotides line up with TRBD1. Germline V gene sequence: CDR1 MDHEN, CDR2 SYDVKM. After removal of 3 bases from V and 0 bases from J, the junction contained 3 bases not matched to a gene. The CDR3 contains 16 residues. The CDR3 is CASSLTTGGSYNEQFF. The CDR3, as DNA: TGTGCCAGCAGTTTGACGACAGGGGGCTCCTACAATGAGCAGTTCTTC.

V usage is TRBV6-1 and J usage is TRBJ2-2; TRBD2 matches 10 bases. Germline V gene data show CDR1 as MNHNS and CDR2 as SASEGT. The J segment lost 6 bases and the V segment lost 6 bases, leaving 7 bases of the junction unmatched. The CDR3 loop spans 15 amino acids. Written as DNA, the CDR3 is TGTGCCAGCAGGCGACTAGCGGGTCCTCCCGGGGAGCTGTTTTTT. This codes for CASRRLAGPPGELFF.

The chain couples TRBV7-9 to TRBJ2-1, with 8 positions matching TRBD1. The V segment lost 3 bases and the J segment 8 bases; nucleotides outside the gene matches: 21. Germline CDR1 SEHNR, CDR2 FQNEAQ (reference sequence). The CDR3 consists of 19 residues. The CDR3 loop is CASSFYLSPDVGTGYEQFF. CDR3 DNA sequence: TGTGCCAGCAGCTTTTATCTATCTCCCGACGTCGGGACAGGTTATGAGCAGTTCTTC.

For the CDR3, the DNA is TGTGCCAGCAGCCCTCGGGGAGCGAACACTGAAGCTTTCTTT. It translates to CASSPRGANTEAFF. The V gene is TRBV7-3, the J gene TRBJ1-1, with no clear D. The V end was cut by 5 bases, the J end by 1 base, with 11 bases between. Germline CDR1 SGHTA, CDR2 FQGTGA. The CDR3 sequence is 14 residues long.

The chain joins TRBV18 to TRBJ2-2, with TRBD1 matching over 11 bases. The CDR3 loop spans 17 amino acids. CDR1 and CDR2 from the germline V gene are KGHSH and LQKENI. Germline trimming cut 3 bases from V and 6 bases from J; bases unmatched to any gene: 9. CDR3 protein: CASSPRGQGALPGELFF. Here the CDR3 DNA reads TGTGCCAGCTCACCTCGTGGACAGGGGGCTCTTCCCGGGGAGCTGTTTTTT.

This chain links TRBV9 with TRBJ2-2; TRBD2 aligns across 10 bases. CDR1 is SGDLS, CDR2 YYNGEE, per germline. V trimming: 0 bases; J trimming: 4 bases; junction bases outside the gene matches: 6. The CDR3 is made up of 17 amino acids. CDR3 sequence: CASSVGLAGDGTGELFF. Here the CDR3 DNA reads TGTGCCAGCAGCGTAGGGCTAGCGGGAGACGGCACCGGGGAGCTGTTTTTT.

The chain links TRBV18 to TRBJ2-4, with 8 bases that match TRBD2. Germline lookup yields CDR1 KGHSH and CDR2 LQKENI. This CDR3 has 16 amino acids. Unmatched junction bases numbered 10, after V lost 3 bases and J lost 6 bases. The CDR3 loop is CASSPGGGVGGNIQYF. The CDR3 DNA is TGTGCCAGCTCACCCGGGGGGGGCGTTGGTGGAAACATTCAGTACTTC.

The J gene is TRBJ1-2, the V gene TRBV11-2, with D tentatively TRBD1 (6 bases). The CDR3 is 19 residues long. Germline V gene sequence: CDR1 SGHAT, CDR2 FQNNGV. Trimming took off 3 bases at V and 0 bases at J, with 23 bases between the two ends. In DNA form, the CDR3 reads TGTGCCAGCAGCTTCCGCCGAGGGCAGGGGCCGTTAGCTAACTATGGCTACACCTTC. It specifies CASSFRRGQGPLANYGYTF.

The chain has TRBV15 and TRBJ2-7; 8 bases align to TRBD2. CDR1 is LNHNV and CDR2 is YYDKDF in the germline V gene (reference sequence). The CDR3 has 14 residues. V gave up 1 base and J gave up 6 bases; unmatched junction bases: 5. CDR3 loop: CATSRAAGELEQYF. CDR3 DNA: TGTGCCACCAGCAGAGCAGCGGGGGAACTCGAGCAGTACTTC.

The chain is built from TRBV5-1 and TRBJ2-7; 8 bases align to TRBD2. The CDR3 is made up of 17 amino acids. Germline lookup yields CDR1 SGHRS and CDR2 YFSETQ. After removal of 4 bases from V and 2 bases from J, the junction contained 14 bases not matched to a gene. CDR3 loop: CASSRPEVAGWTYEQYF. The CDR3 DNA follows: TGCGCCAGCAGCAGACCTGAAGTAGCGGGGTGGACCTACGAGCAGTACTTC.

CDR3 loop: CASLSGGGLHEQFF. CDR3 in DNA: TGTGCCAGCTTAAGCGGGGGGGGCCTCCATGAGCAGTTCTTC. V usage is TRBV11-2 and J usage is TRBJ2-1; 10 nucleotides align to TRBD2. J gave up 8 bases and V 8 bases, and 9 bases lay outside the gene matches. Germline V gene lookup returns CDR1 SGHAT and CDR2 FQNNGV. The CDR3 has 14 amino acids.

This clone was picked up one time. The chain carries TRBV5-4 and TRBJ1-2; TRBD1 matches at 8 bases. Germline V gene sequence: CDR1 SGHNT, CDR2 YYREEE (reference sequence). Trimming removed 1 base from V and 8 bases from J; junction bases left unmatched: 10. This CDR3 comprises 15 residues. CDR3 in amino acids: CASSLRRQGSGGYTF. The CDR3 DNA is TGTGCCAGCAGCTTGCGGCGACAGGGGTCGGGCGGCTACACCTTC.

The chain has TRBV5-1 and TRBJ2-3; a weak D match, TRBD2 (5 bases). Germline V lookup: CDR1 SGHRS, CDR2 YFSETQ. Trimming shortened V by 0 bases and J by 3 bases, and 8 bases separated the two germline ends. This CDR3 spans 14 amino acids. The CDR3 coding sequence is TGCGCCAGCAGCTTGGGAGGGTCAACAGATACGCAGTATTTT. As protein: CASSLGGSTDTQYF.

This chain links TRBV4-2 with TRBJ1-1, with a weak D call TRBD1 (5 bases). CDR3 length equals 15 residues. The V end lost 1 base, the J end lost 0 bases, and 9 bases lay between the germline ends. From germline, CDR1 is LGHNA and CDR2 YNFKEQ. The CDR3 nucleotides read TGTGCCAGCAGCCAAGTTACAGGCCTGAACACTGAAGCTTTCTTT. Encoded protein: CASSQVTGLNTEAFF.

V gene TRBV6-5 combines with J gene TRBJ2-7; weak D call: TRBD1 (7 bases). Germline V gene lookup returns CDR1 MNHEY and CDR2 SVGAGI. The CDR3 totals 12 residues. Trimming took 7 bases from V and 5 from J, leaving 12 bases between them. The CDR3 region is CASTQGGNEQYF. CDR3 nucleotide sequence: TGTGCCAGCACCCAGGGGGGTAACGAGCAGTACTTC.

The chain combines TRBV2 with TRBJ1-5; D gene unclear. Between the trimmed V and J ends, which lost 6 bases and 6 bases, there was a span of 6 bases. This CDR3 comprises 11 residues. Germline V gene sequence: CDR1 SNHLY, CDR2 FYNNEI. The CDR3 protein is CASRLGQPQHF. The CDR3 DNA is TGTGCCAGCAGACTTGGTCAGCCCCAGCATTTT.